The present T cell receptor (beta chain) was sequenced within a study of control samples from healthy donors and cancer patients. Trimming took off 5 bases at V and 0 bases at J, with 17 bases between the two ends. Germline V gene data show CDR1 as SEHNR and CDR2 as FQNEAQ (reference sequence). The CDR3 covers 16 residues. Clones were sequenced by immunoSEQ multiplex PCR, and TCRdb holds only the in-frame ones, with some missing. This sample has about 170,000 clones; 85% to 90% occur once, and the top ten carry 12%. The origin of this receptor is a man aged 30-40 years in good health. The specimen was blood. The V and J genes are TRBV7-9 and TRBJ2-7; TRBD2 might be the D (5 bases). The CDR3 DNA sequence: TGTGCCAGCAGCCCCAGCGGCCACAAGAGCTCCTACGAGCAGTACTTC. Its protein is CASSPSGHKSSYEQYF.